The clone carrying this T cell receptor beta chain has more than one count but fewer than ten. Its antigen is undetermined. At one boundary the junction diverges from the germline segment, which might be a read error. The data were taken from a study of early T cells in non-severe SARS-CoV-2 infection. In the study overall: Sequencing targeted bulk RNA from unsorted whole blood, leaving chains unpaired.

The TCR library protocol was used to attach unique molecular identifiers. These identifiers were attached to individual cDNA molecules. Using its own MiXCR run on the 5' RACE reads, TCRdb lists one record per CDR3 protein. The sample yields tens of thousands of distinct CDR3 sequences, about 16% seen once. CDR3 length: 12 amino acids. Germline values: CDR1 SSHAT, CDR2 FNYEAQ (reference sequence). Findings of the study overall: VDJdb matching skewed toward anti-spike CD8 responses, missing private and CD4 specificities.

This clonotype originated in an adult who was a healthcare worker with PCR-confirmed SARS-CoV-2 infection or an uninfected control (not recorded which). What was sequenced was whole blood. The rearrangement joins TRBV7-7 to TRBJ2-5, with D unclear. The CDR3 loop is CASSPDWETQYF. Here the CDR3 DNA reads TGTGCTAGCAGCCCCGACTGGGAGACCCAGTACTTC.